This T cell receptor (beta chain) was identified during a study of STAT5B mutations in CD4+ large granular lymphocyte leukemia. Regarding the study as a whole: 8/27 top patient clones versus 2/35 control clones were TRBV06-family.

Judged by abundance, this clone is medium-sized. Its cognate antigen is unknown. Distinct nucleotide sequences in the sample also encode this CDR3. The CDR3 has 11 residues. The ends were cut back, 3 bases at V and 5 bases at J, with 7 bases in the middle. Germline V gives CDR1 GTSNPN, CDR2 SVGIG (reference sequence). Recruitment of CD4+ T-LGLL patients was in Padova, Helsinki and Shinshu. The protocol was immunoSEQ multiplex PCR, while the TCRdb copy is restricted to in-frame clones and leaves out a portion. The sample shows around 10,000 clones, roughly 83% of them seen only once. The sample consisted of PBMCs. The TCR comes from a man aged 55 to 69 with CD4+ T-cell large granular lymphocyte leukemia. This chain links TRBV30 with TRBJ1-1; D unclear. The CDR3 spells CAWRGRTEAFF. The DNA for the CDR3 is TGTGCCTGGAGAGGAAGAACTGAAGCTTTCTTT. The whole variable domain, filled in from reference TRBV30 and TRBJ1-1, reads SQTIHQWPATLVQPVGSPLSLECTVEGTSNPNLYWYRQAAGRGLQLLFYSVGIGQISSEVPQNLSASRPQDRQFILSSKKLLLSDSGFYLCAWRGRTEAFFGQGTRLTVV.